A single count supports the clone carrying this T cell receptor (beta chain). The antigen is unknown. These data belong to a study of T cell repertoires and HLA-DP antigens. The repertoire was sequenced with immunoSEQ multiplex PCR; TCRdb's copy has only in-frame clones and lacks some. The sample lists roughly 73,000 clones, around three quarters seen once, with about 1.6% in the top ten. This CDR3 has 13 residues. Trimming took 5 bases from V and 4 from J, leaving 9 bases between them. Germline CDR1 is SEHNR and CDR2 is FQNEAQ (reference sequence). The chain joins TRBV7-9 to TRBJ2-1, with D maybe TRBD1 (6 bases). The sequencing input was CD4+ T cells from PBMCs. The TCR comes from a man in his fifties or sixties in good health and CMV-seronegative. The DNA for the CDR3 is TGTGCCAGCAGCCTTGGACAGTACAATGAGCAGTTCTTC. As protein: CASSLGQYNEQFF.